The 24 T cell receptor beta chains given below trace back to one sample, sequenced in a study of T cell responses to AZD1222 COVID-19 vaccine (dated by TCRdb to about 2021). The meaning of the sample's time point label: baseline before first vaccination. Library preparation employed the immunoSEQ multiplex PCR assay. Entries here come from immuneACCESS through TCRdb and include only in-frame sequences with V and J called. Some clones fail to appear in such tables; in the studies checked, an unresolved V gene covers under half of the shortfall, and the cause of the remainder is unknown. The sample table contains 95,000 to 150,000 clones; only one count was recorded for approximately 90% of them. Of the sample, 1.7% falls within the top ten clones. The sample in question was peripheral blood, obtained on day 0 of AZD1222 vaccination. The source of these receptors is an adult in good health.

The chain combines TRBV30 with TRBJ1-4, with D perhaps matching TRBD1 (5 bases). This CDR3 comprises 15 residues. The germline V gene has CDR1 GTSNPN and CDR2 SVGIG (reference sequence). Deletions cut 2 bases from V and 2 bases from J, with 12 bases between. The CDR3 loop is CAWSPGRGTNEKLFF. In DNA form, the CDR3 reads TGTGCCTGGAGTCCAGGGAGAGGGACTAATGAAAAACTGTTTTTT. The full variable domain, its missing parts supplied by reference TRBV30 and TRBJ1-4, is SQTIHQWPATLVQPVGSPLSLECTVEGTSNPNLYWYRQAAGRGLQLLFYSVGIGQISSEVPQNLSASRPQDRQFILSSKKLLLSDSGFYLCAWSPGRGTNEKLFFGSGTQLSVL.

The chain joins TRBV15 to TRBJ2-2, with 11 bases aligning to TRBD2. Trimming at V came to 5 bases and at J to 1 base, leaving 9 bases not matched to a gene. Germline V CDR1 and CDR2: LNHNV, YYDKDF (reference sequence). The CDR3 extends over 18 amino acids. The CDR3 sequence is CATSASGGPEGNTGELFF. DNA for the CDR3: TGTGCCACCAGCGCTAGCGGGGGGCCCGAGGGGAACACCGGGGAGCTGTTTTTT.

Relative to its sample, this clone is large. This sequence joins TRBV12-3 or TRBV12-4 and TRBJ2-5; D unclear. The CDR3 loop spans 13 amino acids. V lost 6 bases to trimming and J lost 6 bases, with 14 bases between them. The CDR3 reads CASSPGPRKTQYF. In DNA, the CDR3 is TGTGCCAGCAGCCCCGGACCTCGAAAGACCCAGTACTTC.

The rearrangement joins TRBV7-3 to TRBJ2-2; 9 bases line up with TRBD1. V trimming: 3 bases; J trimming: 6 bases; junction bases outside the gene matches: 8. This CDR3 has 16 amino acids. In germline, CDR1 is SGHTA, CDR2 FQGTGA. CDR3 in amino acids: CASSFTGTGTAGELFF. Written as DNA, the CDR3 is TGTGCCAGCAGCTTTACCGGGACAGGGACCGCCGGGGAGCTGTTTTTT.

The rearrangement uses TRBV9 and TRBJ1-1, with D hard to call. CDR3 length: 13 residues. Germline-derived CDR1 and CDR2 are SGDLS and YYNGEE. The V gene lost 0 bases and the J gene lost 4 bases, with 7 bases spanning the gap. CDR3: CASSVGRATEAFF. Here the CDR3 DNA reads TGTGCCAGCAGCGTAGGTAGGGCCACTGAAGCTTTCTTT.

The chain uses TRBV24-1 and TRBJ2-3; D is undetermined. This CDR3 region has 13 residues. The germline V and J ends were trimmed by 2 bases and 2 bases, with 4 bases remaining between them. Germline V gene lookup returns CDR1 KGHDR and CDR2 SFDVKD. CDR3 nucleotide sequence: TGTGCCACCAGTGATTACTACACAGATACGCAGTATTTT. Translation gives CATSDYYTDTQYF.

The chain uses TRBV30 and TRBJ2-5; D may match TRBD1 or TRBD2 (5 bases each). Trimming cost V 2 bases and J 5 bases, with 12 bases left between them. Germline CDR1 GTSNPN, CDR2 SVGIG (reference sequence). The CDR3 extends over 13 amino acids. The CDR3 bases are TGTGCCTGGAGTCTGGGGACCGGGGAGACCCAGTACTTC. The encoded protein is CAWSLGTGETQYF. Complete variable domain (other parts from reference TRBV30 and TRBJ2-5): SQTIHQWPATLVQPVGSPLSLECTVEGTSNPNLYWYRQAAGRGLQLLFYSVGIGQISSEVPQNLSASRPQDRQFILSSKKLLLSDSGFYLCAWSLGTGETQYFGPGTRLLVL.

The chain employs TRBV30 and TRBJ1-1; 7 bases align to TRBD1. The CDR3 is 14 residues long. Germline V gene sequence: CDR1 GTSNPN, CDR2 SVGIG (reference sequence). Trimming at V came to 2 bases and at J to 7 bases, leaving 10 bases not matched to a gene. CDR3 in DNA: TGTGCCTGGAGTTTCGCAGGGGGTCGTGGTGAAGCTTTCTTT. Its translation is CAWSFAGGRGEAFF.

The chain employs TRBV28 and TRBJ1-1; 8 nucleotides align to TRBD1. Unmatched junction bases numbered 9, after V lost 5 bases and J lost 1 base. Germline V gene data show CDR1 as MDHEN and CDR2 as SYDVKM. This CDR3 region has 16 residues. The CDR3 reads CASSRTGKGGNTEAFF. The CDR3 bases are TGTGCCAGCAGTCGGACAGGGAAAGGGGGGAACACTGAAGCTTTCTTT.

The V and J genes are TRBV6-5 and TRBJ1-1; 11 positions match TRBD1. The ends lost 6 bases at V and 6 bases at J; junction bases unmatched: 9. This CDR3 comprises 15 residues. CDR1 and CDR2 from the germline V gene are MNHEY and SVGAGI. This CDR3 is CASRTWTGGRPEAFF. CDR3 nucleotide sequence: TGTGCCAGCAGGACTTGGACAGGGGGCAGGCCTGAAGCTTTCTTT.

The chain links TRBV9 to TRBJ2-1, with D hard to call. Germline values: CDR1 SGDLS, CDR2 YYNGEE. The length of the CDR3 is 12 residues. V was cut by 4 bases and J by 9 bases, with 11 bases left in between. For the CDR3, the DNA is TGTGCCAGCAGCTTCACGGGTGGTGAGCAGTTCTTC. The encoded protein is CASSFTGGEQFF.

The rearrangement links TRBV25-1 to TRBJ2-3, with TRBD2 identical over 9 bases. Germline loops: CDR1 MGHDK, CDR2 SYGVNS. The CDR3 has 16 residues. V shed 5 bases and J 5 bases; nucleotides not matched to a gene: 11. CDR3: CASSPPLAGVGDTQYF. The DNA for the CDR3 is TGTGCCAGCAGTCCACCTTTAGCGGGAGTTGGAGATACGCAGTATTTT. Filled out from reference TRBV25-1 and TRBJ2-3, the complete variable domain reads EADIYQTPRYLVIGTGKKITLECSQTMGHDKMYWYQQDPGMELHLIHYSYGVNSTEKGDLSSESTVSRIRTEHFPLTLESARPSHTSQYLCASSPPLAGVGDTQYFGPGTRLTVL.

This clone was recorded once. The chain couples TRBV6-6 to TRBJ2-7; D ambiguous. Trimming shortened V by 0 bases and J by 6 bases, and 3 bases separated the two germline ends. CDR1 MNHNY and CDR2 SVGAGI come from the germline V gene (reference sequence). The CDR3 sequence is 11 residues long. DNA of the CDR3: TGTGCCAGCAGTTACTCAGGCGAGCAGTACGTC. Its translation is CASSYSGEQYV.

The DNA for the CDR3 is TGTGCCAGCATGATCAGCGGGTTAAGCACAGATACGCAGTATTTT. This encodes CASMISGLSTDTQYF. The chain carries TRBV2 and TRBJ2-3; a possible D gene is TRBD2 (6 bases). V was cut by 7 bases and J by 0 bases, with 14 bases left in between. Germline CDR1 is SNHLY and CDR2 is FYNNEI. The CDR3 spans 15 residues.

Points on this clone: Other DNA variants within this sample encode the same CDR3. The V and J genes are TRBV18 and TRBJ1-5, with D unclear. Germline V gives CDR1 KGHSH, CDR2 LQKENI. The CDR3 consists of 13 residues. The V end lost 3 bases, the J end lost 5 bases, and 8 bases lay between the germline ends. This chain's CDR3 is CASSPGRDQPQHF. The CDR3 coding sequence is TGTGCCAGCTCACCTGGCCGAGATCAGCCCCAGCATTTT.

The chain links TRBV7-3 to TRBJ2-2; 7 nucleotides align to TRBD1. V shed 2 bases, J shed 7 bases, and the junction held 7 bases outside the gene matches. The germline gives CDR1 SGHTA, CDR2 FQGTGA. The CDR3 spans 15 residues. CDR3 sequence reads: CASSLLGTAGGELFF. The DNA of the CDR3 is TGTGCCAGCAGCTTACTCGGGACAGCTGGCGGGGAGCTGTTTTTT.

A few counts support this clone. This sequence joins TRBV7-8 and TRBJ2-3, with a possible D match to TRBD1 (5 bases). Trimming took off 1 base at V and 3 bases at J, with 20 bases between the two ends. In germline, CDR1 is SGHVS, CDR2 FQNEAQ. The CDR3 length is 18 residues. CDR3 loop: CASSLEASLVGLTDTQYF. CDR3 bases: TGTGCCAGCAGCTTAGAGGCATCCCTAGTGGGGCTGACAGATACGCAGTATTTT. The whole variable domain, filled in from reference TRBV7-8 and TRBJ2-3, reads GAGVSQSPRYKVAKRGQDVALRCDPISGHVSLFWYQQALGQGPEFLTYFQNEAQLDKSGLPSDRFFAERPEGSVSTLKIQRTQQEDSAVYLCASSLEASLVGLTDTQYFGPGTRLTVL.

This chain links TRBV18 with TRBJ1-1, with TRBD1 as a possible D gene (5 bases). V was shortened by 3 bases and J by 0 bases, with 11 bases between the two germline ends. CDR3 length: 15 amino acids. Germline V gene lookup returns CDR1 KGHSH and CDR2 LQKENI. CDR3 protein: CASSPPGFLNTEAFF. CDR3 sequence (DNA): TGTGCCAGCTCACCTCCAGGGTTCCTGAACACTGAAGCTTTCTTT.

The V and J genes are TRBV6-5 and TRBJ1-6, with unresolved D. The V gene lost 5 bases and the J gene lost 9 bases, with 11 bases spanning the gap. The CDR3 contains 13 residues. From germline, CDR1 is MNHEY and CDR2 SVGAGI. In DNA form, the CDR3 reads TGTGCCAGCAGTCTCTCGGCTTCTTCACCCCTCCACTTT. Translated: CASSLSASSPLHF.

The CDR3 loop is CASSQRTGTAIPDEQFF. DNA for the CDR3: TGCGCCAGCAGCCAACGCACCGGGACTGCGATTCCCGATGAGCAGTTCTTC. The chain combines TRBV4-3 with TRBJ2-1; possibly TRBD2 for D (6 bases). Trimming removed 2 bases from V and 8 bases from J, with 22 bases in between. The CDR3 extends over 17 amino acids. The germline gives CDR1 LGHNA, CDR2 YSLEER.

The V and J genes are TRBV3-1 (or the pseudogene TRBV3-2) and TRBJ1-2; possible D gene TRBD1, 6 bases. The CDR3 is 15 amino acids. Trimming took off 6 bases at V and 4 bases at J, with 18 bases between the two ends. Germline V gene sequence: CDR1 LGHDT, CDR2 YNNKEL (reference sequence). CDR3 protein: CASSLGGGASYGYTF. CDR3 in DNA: TGTGCCAGCAGTCTCGGTGGGGGGGCTTCCTATGGCTACACCTTC.

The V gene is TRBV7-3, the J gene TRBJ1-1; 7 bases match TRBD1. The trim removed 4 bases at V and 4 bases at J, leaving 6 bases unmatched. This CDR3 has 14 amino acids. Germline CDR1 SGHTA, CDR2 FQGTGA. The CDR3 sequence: CASSSTGYVTEAFF. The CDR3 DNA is TGTGCCAGCAGCTCGACAGGGTATGTCACTGAAGCTTTCTTT.

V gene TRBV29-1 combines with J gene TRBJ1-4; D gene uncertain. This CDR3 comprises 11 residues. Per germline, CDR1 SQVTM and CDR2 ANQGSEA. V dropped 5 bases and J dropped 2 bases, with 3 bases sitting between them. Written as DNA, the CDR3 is TGCAGCGTTTGGACTAATGAAAAACTGTTTTTT. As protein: CSVWTNEKLFF.

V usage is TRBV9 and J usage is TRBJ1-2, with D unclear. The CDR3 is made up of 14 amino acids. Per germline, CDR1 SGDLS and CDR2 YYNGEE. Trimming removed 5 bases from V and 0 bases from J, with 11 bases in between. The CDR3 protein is CASRREPSNYGYTF. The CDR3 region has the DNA TGTGCCAGCAGGAGGGAACCTTCTAACTATGGCTACACCTTC.